This TCR beta chain was sequenced for a study of beta chain features in type 1 diabetes. Findings and limits, study-wide: An over-representation of cells with high TCR expression could result from cDNA sequencing. Moderate yet significant TCRB CDR3 shortening was seen in Type 1 diabetes patients in all four CD4+ subsets.

This clone was found a few times. No antigen is known for it. The study reverse transcribed the entire isolated RNA, so it sequenced expressed TCRB transcripts. Only in-frame clones appear in the TCRdb table, and some are missing; sequencing was by immunoSEQ multiplex PCR. The sample consists of 200,000 to 300,000 clones, roughly a tenth of them appearing once. Germline V gene lookup returns CDR1 SGHRS and CDR2 YFSETQ. Between the trimmed V and J ends, which lost 3 bases and 4 bases, there was a span of 12 bases. The CDR3 runs to 14 residues. This receptor was obtained from a man younger than 40 with type 1 diabetes. Material for sequencing was naive CD4+ T cells from blood. The rearrangement links TRBV5-1 to TRBJ2-3; D not resolved. The CDR3 DNA reads as TGCGCCAGCAGCTCCGGTTCGCTAGCAGATACGCAGTATTTT. Its translation is CASSSGSLADTQYF.